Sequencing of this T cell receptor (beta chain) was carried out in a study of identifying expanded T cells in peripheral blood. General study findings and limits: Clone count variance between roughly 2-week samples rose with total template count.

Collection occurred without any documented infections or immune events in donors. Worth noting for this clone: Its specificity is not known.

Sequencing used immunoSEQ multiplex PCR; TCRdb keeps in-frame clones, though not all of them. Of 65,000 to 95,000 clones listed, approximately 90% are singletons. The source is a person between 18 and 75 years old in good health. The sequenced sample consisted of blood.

CDR3 sequence: CSVAGTADSGANVLTF. The CDR3 DNA reads TGCAGCGTCGCCGGGACAGCCGACTCTGGGGCCAACGTCCTGACTTTC. The gene calls are TRBV29-1 and TRBJ2-6; TRBD1 matches at 7 bases. Germline trimming cut 6 bases from V and 0 bases from J; bases unmatched to any gene: 8. The germline CDR1 and CDR2 sequences are SQVTM and ANQGSEA. The CDR3 spans 16 residues.